The rows below give T cell receptor beta chains drawn from one sample of a study of T cells in Graves' hyperthyroidism and ophthalmopathy. A single record per CDR3 protein comes from TCRdb applying MiXCR to the multiplex PCR reads. The sample comprises 550,000 to 600,000 distinct CDR3 sequences, approximately 44% of which are singletons, and under 20% rests with the top ten. Sequencing input: peripheral blood or thyroid tissue (not recorded which). The receptors stem from an adult woman with Graves' disease, either hyperthyroidism or ophthalmopathy (not recorded which). CDR3s leave out the opening cysteine and the closing phenylalanine or tryptophan. D genes are given only for firm matches. Expanded clones get a size class; other rows say once, few or many, or leave the size out.

j_call clone_size v_call d_call cdr3_aa
TRBJ2-7 - TRBV10-2 TRBD2 ASSLTSGSLSSAQY
TRBJ1-1 many TRBV20-1 - SAPLGGAEAF
TRBJ1-2 - TRBV10-3 - AISVQAPFYGYT
TRBJ2-7 few TRBV6-6 - ASSYSPGGGFHEQY
TRBJ2-7 many TRBV5-1 TRBD1 ASSSSQGALLVPMVSGEQY
TRBJ2-7 many TRBV7-2 - ASSLRLVPREQY
TRBJ2-7 many TRBV7-9 - ASSFSRDSYEQY
TRBJ2-5 - TRBV11-2 TRBD1 ASSSVARDREETQY
TRBJ1-1 - TRBV13 - ASSVGGQGGRSGGGQF
TRBJ2-2 - TRBV15 - ATSSSGTYEQF
TRBJ2-5 - TRBV9 TRBD1 ASSQWDSLQETQY
TRBJ2-1 - TRBV20-1 TRBD2 SATLAGRRNEQF
TRBJ1-1 few TRBV5-1 - ASSDIRGNTEAF
TRBJ1-2 - TRBV7-9 - ASSTLPVYGYT
TRBJ1-3 - TRBV7-8 - ASSSGEAASSWNTIY
TRBJ2-7 - TRBV9 TRBD1 ASSGSRDRGPYEQY
TRBJ1-1 many TRBV10-2 - ASSSSAEAF
TRBJ1-1 many TRBV7-2 TRBD1 ASSFAGGGEAF
TRBJ1-1 many TRBV6-1 - ASSLGEAF
TRBJ1-3 - TRBV7-7 - ASSLAIGRNTIY
TRBJ2-3 - TRBV7-3 - ASSSVSAGDTQY
TRBJ1-3 many TRBV29-1 - SVVPRASSGNTIY
TRBJ1-4 - TRBV9 TRBD1 ASSSGQGVEKLF
TRBJ2-6 many TRBV11-2 - ASRPGNSGANVLT
TRBJ2-2 - TRBV27 - ASSLWITGELF
TRBJ2-2 - TRBV29-1 - SATIGSGELF
TRBJ1-2 many TRBV4-1 - ASSHPWTSYGDGYT
TRBJ1-1 - TRBV12-3/TRBV12-4 TRBD1 ASSWPGQGESAGVAF
TRBJ1-2 - TRBV2 TRBD1 ASSVPGQGQFVYGYT